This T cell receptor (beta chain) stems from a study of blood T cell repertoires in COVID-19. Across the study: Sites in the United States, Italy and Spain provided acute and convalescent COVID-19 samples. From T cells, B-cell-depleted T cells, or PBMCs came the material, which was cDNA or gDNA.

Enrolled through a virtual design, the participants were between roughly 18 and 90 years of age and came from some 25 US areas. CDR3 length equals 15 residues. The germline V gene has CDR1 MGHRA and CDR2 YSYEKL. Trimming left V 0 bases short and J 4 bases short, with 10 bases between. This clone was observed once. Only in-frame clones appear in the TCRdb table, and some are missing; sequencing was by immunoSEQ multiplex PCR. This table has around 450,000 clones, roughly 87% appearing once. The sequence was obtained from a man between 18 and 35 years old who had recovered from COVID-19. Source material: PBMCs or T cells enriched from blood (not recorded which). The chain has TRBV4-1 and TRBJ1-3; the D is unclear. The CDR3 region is CASSQEGGSGNTIYF. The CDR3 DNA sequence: TGCGCCAGCAGCCAAGAGGGAGGGTCGGGAAACACCATATATTTT.